This T cell receptor beta chain was identified in a study of shared clonotypes between healthy human individuals. Genomic DNA for unsorted samples, which was extracted with the QIAamp DNA Blood Mini kit, came from some 90 million PBMCs. This clone was counted a few times. Within the sample, other DNA sequences also encode this same CDR3. Unsorted PBMC samples were amplified in replicate PCRs containing roughly 300 ng DNA, 25,000 to 35,000 T cell genomes. This table comes from immunoSEQ multiplex PCR, and its TCRdb copy is limited to in-frame clones, with some not included. Of some 500,000 clones in the sample, approximately 71% were seen once. Trimming took off 2 bases at V and 3 bases at J, with 4 bases between the two ends. Germline CDR1 and CDR2: SEHNR and FQNEAQ (reference sequence). This CDR3 is built from 13 residues.

The source material was PBMCs. The genes are TRBV7-9 and TRBJ2-2; D ambiguous. The clonotype was recovered from a woman in her thirties or forties in good health. Some clones in this sample may be carry-over from other donors' samples. This CDR3 reads CASSLTYTGELFF. CDR3 coding DNA: TGTGCCAGCAGCTTAACTTACACCGGGGAGCTGTTTTTT. The whole variable domain, filled in from reference TRBV7-9 and TRBJ2-2, reads DTGVSQNPRHKITKRGQNVTFRCDPISEHNRLYWYRQTLGQGPEFLTYFQNEAQLEKSRLLSDRFSAERPKGSFSTLEIQRTEQGDSAMYLCASSLTYTGELFFGEGSRLTVL.